This T cell receptor beta chain derives from a study of identical twins (dated by TCRdb to the mid-2010s). At the level of the whole study: To test whether fetal clonotypes persist, the study used deep sequencing on TCR alpha and beta repertoires from monozygotic twins, unrelated adults of various ages, and cord blood. To rule out contamination, replicate twin experiments were performed at different times with different library preparation protocols. The paper as a whole reports these results and caveats: Recombination models systematically underestimated out-of-frame TCR alpha sharing in monozygotic twins but agreed with sharing between unrelated individuals. Invariant T cells such as MAIT and iNKT could partly confound zero-insertion analyses, although diverse VJ usage argued against such confounding for most clonotypes. Out-of-frame TCR alpha sequences shared between twins showed an excess of low generation-probability sequences compared with coincidental sharing between unrelated individuals. Excess twin sharing in beta out-of-frame sequences was weaker because fewer shared sequences lowered the signal-to-noise ratio. Because the same donors could not be followed over many years, conclusions were based on cross-sectional statistical analysis. Fewer insertions were carried by abundant cord blood beta clonotypes; a weaker similar trend was observed in young adult naive repertoires, while no such trend was observed in memory repertoires.

Every donor in the study was a healthy Caucasian. The twin cohort comprised three pairs of female monozygotic twins, all aged roughly 18 to 30 years. Positive isolation kits from Invitrogen were used to isolate the CD4+ and CD8+ T cell populations. Libraries were built with 5' RACE. Sequencer: Illumina HiSeq 2000. A universal primer binding site was added through template switching, and the final cDNA carried a unique molecular identifier so that TCR cDNA molecules could be counted accurately. Specific primers in the conserved constant-segment region were used to synthesize first-strand cDNA for TCR alpha and beta chains. To control for contamination, every cDNA library was double barcoded, receiving both a SMART-Mk sample barcode and Illumina barcodes. TruSeq adapter sequences, together with Illumina sample barcodes, were added in two successive PCR steps. The Illumina HiSeq platform was used with custom primers to sequence TCR alpha and beta cDNA libraries. The authors' analysis ran thus. MiGEC processed the raw reads to extract unique molecular identifiers, while MiXCR was used to determine the CDR3 positions. Recombination models were inferred per individual with the repgenHMM and IGoR tools using an EM algorithm. The analysis of shared clonotypes was done with the tcR package in R, with sharing normalized by the product of cloneset sizes. To study raw recombination without the effects of thymic and clonal selection, out-of-frame nonproductive sequences were analyzed. Clones were called with MiXCR by TCRdb after fastp trimmed the public reads at Q25, and only in-frame beta chains were retained. Rows are combined by CDR3 protein, so each entry shows the most common genes and DNA. V and J calls and clone size were set by TCRdb, not the authors. In all, the sample holds roughly 500,000 distinct CDR3 sequences, and roughly a fifth of those were seen once. The top ten hold approximately 0.95% of the sample.

Notes on this clonotype: The antigen this receptor binds is unknown. The record has no base qualities; no much larger clone is one base away.

The CDR3 measures 15 amino acids from cysteine to phenylalanine. Only CDR3 DNA is held: 45 bases, read in frame from base 1. CDR1 and CDR2 (SGHRS, YFSETQ) derive from the germline V gene. Trimmed from V: 0 bases; trimmed from J: 6 bases; junction bases lacking a gene match: 9. These data were likewise used in another study, on T cells expressing NK-cell markers. As the second paper documents: In sorted CD3+CD56+NKG2C+, CD3+CD56+NKG2C- and CD3+CD56-NKG2C+ T-cell subsets from 8 or 9 donors, TCR beta-chain repertoires were profiled. Among the eight sequenced donors, seven were HCMV-seropositive and one was HCMV-seronegative. To restrict sorting to alphabetaTCR-expressing T cells, an anti-gammadeltaTCR antibody was added in several experiments. For roughly six donors, the dominant CD3+CD56+NKG2C+ clonotypes were among the top 10 CD8+ clonotypes and accounted for about 1.0-7.5% of CD8+ T cells. Those dominant clonotypes were again the most abundant among CD3+CD56-NKG2C+ cells in a handful of donors, at roughly 28.3-60.1%. It remained unclear whether the expanded NKG2C-expressing T cell clones were specific for HCMV antigens. Randomly selected healthy volunteers, three men and five women, were used as the eight sequenced donors. HCMV serostatus was determined by detecting HCMV-specific IgG in serum with a commercial ELISA kit. MIGEC was used to demultiplex reads and group reads by UMI, and MiTCR was used to assemble and quantify clonotypes. To remove erroneous sequences, TCR cDNA sequences were retained only when supported by two or more reads. Downstream repertoire analysis used the tcR package, and clonotypes were matched across fractions by CDR3 nucleotide sequence plus V segment. Antigen specificity was annotated against VDJdb with VDJmatch, allowing one amino acid substitution in CDR3.

The receptor chain draws on TRBV5-1 and TRBJ2-7; TRBD1 matches 7 bases in the middle. Sequences were obtained from CD4+ T cells sorted from blood. This sequence was found in a woman aged 18 to 35 in good health. CDR3 protein: CASSLGAGGVREQYF. The DNA reads TGCGCCAGCAGCTTGGGGGCAGGGGGAGTGCGCGAGCAGTACTTC.